This record concerns one TCR beta chain sequence. TCRdb re-called the RT-PCR reads with MiXCR, one entry per CDR3 protein. The sample shows roughly 700,000 distinct CDR3 sequences, approximately 15% of them seen only once. Trimming pared 4 bases from V and 2 bases from J, leaving 15 bases between. Germline lookup yields CDR1 SNHLY and CDR2 FYNNEI. CDR3 length: 16 residues. The data were obtained in a study of response to subunit inactivated influenza vaccine. The sequence derives from a man aged 45-65 years who received an inactivated influenza vaccine. This chain links TRBV2 with TRBJ2-1, with D possibly matching TRBD1 (7 bases). Sequenced material: PBMCs from blood, taken around 14 days before vaccination. CDR3 coding DNA: TGTGCCAGCAGTGGGACTACAGGGGACCCCTACAATGAGCAGTTCTTC. It specifies CASSGTTGDPYNEQFF. Drawing the rest from reference TRBV2 and TRBJ2-1, the complete variable domain is EPEVTQTPSHQVTQMGQEVILRCVPISNHLYFYWYRQILGQKVEFLVSFYNNEISEKSEIFDDQFSVERPDGSNFTLKIRSTKLEDSAMYFCASSGTTGDPYNEQFFGPGTRLTVL.